This TCR beta chain originates from a study of breast tumors, draining lymph nodes, adjacent tissues. Regarding the study as a whole: Tumor and nontumor repertoires were significantly more similar in luminal-like than in basal-like breast cancer.

Axillary draining lymph nodes of breast cancer patients supplied the node samples. This clonotype was recorded at least ten times. What it binds is not known. TCRdb independently ran MiXCR on the multiplex PCR reads; one entry per CDR3 protein. This repertoire shows fewer than 200,000 distinct CDR3 sequences, roughly a third found once; its top ten account for roughly 4.5%. Between the trimmed V and J ends, which lost 6 bases and 0 bases, there was a span of 12 bases. This CDR3 spans 16 amino acids. The germline CDR1 and CDR2 sequences are MNHNY and SVGAGI (reference sequence). This sequence was found in a female donor with breast cancer. Some clones in this sample may be carry-over from other donors' samples. The chain joins TRBV6-6 to TRBJ1-6, with D perhaps matching TRBD1 (5 bases). Sequenced input: axillary lymph node tissue. As DNA, the CDR3 is TGTGCCAGCAGCCCGGGACGGAGCTCCTATAATTCACCCCTCCACTTT. Protein: CASSPGRSSYNSPLHF.